This T cell receptor beta chain comes out of a study of Ad26.COV2.S vaccination and SARS-CoV-2 variants. Study-wide background: Each vaccinee took Ad26.COV2.S intramuscularly, once or twice 56 days apart.

Assay: immunoSEQ multiplex PCR; the TCRdb copy retains only in-frame clones and omits some. The table shows 450,000 to 550,000 clones, with 80% to 90% occurring only once. General observations from the study: Individuals receiving vaccine had higher spike-specific TCR breadth than placebo recipients did. Measures of TCR breadth and depth may have fallen short of total T cell responses.

A word on this clone: The target antigen is unknown.

Germline-derived CDR1 and CDR2 are LNHDA and SQIVND (reference sequence). This CDR3 spans 15 amino acids. V lost 4 bases and J 4 bases, leaving 14 bases between the germline ends. Documented treatment: 15 to 20 received Ad26.COV2.S at low or high dose, single or two shots; five or six received placebo; per-sample allocation not given. Collection of the samples took place on day 63 after the first injection of vaccine or placebo. Sequences were derived from peripheral blood, sampled in a trial of Ad26.COV2.S vaccine versus placebo. The TCR originated in a person between 18 and 59 years old who received the Ad26.COV2.S COVID-19 vaccine or a placebo. The V call is TRBV19, the J call TRBJ1-5; the D gene is possibly TRBD1 (5 bases). The CDR3 DNA reads as TGTGCCAGTAGTAAAACCTGGGGCCCAAATCAGCCCCAGCATTTT. Protein: CASSKTWGPNQPQHF.